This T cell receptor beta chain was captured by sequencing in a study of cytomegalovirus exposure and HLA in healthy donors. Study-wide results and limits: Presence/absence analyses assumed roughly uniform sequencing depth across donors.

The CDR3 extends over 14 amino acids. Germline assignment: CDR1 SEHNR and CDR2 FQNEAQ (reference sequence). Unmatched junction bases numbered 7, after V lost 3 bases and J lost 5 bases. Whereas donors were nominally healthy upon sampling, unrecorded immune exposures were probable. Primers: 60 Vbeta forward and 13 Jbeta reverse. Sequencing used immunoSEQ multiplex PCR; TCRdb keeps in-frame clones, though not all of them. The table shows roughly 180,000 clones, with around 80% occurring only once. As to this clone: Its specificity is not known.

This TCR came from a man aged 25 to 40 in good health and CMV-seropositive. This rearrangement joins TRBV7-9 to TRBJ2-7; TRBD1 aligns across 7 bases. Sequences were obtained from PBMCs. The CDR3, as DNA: TGTGCCAGCAGCTTCGACAGGGTCCCTCACGAGCAGTACTTC. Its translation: CASSFDRVPHEQYF.